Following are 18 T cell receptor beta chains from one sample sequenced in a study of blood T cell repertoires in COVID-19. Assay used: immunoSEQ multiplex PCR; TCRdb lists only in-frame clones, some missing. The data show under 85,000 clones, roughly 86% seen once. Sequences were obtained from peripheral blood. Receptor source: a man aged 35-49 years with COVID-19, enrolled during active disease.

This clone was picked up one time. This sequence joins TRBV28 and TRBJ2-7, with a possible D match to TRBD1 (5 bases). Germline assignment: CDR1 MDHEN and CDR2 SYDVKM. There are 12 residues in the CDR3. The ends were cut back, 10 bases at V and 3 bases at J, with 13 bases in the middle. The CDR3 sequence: CATDQGGYEQYF. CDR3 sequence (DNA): TGTGCCACCGACCAGGGCGGCTACGAGCAGTACTTC.

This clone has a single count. CDR3 residues: CAGRQAPGNTIYF. In nucleotides, the CDR3 is TGTGCCGGACGACAGGCGCCCGGAAACACCATATATTTT. The rearrangement uses TRBV6-5 and TRBJ1-3; possibly TRBD1 for D (6 bases). This CDR3 has 13 residues. Germline CDR1 and CDR2: MNHEY and SVGAGI. Trimming removed 11 bases from V and 4 bases from J, with 15 bases in between.

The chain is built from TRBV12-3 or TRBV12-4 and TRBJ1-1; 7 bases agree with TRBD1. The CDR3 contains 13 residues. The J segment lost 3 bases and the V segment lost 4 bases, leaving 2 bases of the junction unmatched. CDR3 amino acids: CASSSQGDTEAFF. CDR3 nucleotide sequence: TGTGCCAGCAGTTCGCAGGGGGACACTGAAGCTTTCTTT.

The CDR3 bases are TGCAGCGTTGAGCGGCGGGGGGATGGGGACAATGAGCAGTTCTTC. This encodes CSVERRGDGDNEQFF. The rearrangement uses TRBV29-1 and TRBJ2-1, with 8 bases fitting TRBD2. This CDR3 has 15 amino acids. The trim removed 3 bases at V and 5 bases at J, leaving 9 bases unmatched. The germline V gene encodes CDR1 SQVTM and CDR2 ANQGSEA.

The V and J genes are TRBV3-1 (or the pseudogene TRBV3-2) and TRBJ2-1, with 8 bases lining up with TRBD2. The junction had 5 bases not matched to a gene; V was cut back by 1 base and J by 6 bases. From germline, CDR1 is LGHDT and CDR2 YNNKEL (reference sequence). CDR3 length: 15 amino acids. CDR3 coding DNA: TGTGCCAGCAGCCAAGCACTAGCGGTCCCCAATGAGCAGTTCTTC. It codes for CASSQALAVPNEQFF.

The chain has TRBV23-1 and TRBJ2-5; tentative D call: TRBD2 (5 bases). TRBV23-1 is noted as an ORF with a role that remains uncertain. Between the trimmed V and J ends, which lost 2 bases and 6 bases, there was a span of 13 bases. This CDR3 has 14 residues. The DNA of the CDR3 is TGCGCCAGCAGTCAACCACTAGTTTTGCAGACCCAGTACTTC. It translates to CASSQPLVLQTQYF.

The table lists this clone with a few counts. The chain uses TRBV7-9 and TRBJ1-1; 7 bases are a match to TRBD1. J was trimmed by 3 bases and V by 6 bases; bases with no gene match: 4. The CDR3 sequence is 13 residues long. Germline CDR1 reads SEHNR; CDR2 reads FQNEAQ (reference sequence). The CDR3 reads CASREGQYTEAFF. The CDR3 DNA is TGTGCCAGCAGGGAGGGACAGTACACTGAAGCTTTCTTT.

CDR3 in amino acids: CASSLPGTTYNEQFF. Written as DNA, the CDR3 is TGTGCCAGCAGCTTACCTGGCACCACCTACAATGAGCAGTTCTTC. The rearrangement uses TRBV7-3 and TRBJ2-1; D is ambiguous. CDR3 length equals 15 residues. Germline CDR1 SGHTA, CDR2 FQGTGA. The V end lost 2 bases, the J end lost 2 bases, and 10 bases lay between the germline ends.

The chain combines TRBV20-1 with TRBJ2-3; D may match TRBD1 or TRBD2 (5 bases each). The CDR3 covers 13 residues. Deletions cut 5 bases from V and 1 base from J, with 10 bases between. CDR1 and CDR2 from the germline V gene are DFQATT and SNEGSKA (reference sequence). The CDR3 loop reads CSAGGGGTDTQYF. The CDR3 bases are TGCAGTGCTGGTGGGGGAGGCACAGATACGCAGTATTTT.

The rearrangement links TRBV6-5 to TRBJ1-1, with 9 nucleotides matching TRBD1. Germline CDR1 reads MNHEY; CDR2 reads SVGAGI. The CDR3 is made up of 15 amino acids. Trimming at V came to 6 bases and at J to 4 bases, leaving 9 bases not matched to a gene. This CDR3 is CASSSRTGEGTEAFF. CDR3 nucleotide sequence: TGTGCCAGCAGCTCTCGGACAGGGGAGGGCACTGAAGCTTTCTTT.

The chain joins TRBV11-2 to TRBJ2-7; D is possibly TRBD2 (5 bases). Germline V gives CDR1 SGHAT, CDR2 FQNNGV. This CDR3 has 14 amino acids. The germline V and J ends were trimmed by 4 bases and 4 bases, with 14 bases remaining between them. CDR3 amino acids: CASSSSSGGYEQYF. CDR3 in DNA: TGTGCCAGCAGCTCCTCCAGCGGTGGGTACGAGCAGTACTTC.

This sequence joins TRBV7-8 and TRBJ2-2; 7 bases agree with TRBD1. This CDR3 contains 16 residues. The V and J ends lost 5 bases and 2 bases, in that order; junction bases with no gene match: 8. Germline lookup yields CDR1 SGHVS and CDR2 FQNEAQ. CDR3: CASSLHGTDNTGELFF. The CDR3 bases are TGTGCCAGCAGCCTACACGGGACAGACAACACCGGGGAGCTGTTTTTT.

CDR3 bases: TGTGCCAGCAGCCCCTCCGGACAGGGTTTTTCTGGCTACACCTTC. Translating it yields CASSPSGQGFSGYTF. V is TRBV28 and J is TRBJ1-2; TRBD1 matches 8 bases. CDR3 length equals 15 residues. The germline CDR1 and CDR2 sequences are MDHEN and SYDVKM. Trimming at V came to 6 bases and at J to 7 bases, leaving 13 bases not matched to a gene.

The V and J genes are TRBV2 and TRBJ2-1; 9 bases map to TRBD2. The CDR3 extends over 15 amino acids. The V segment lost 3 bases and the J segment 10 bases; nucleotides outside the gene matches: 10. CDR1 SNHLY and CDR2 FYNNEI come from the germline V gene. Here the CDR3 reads CASSDYSGGVGEQFF. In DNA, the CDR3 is TGTGCCAGCAGTGATTATAGCGGGGGCGTAGGCGAGCAGTTCTTC.

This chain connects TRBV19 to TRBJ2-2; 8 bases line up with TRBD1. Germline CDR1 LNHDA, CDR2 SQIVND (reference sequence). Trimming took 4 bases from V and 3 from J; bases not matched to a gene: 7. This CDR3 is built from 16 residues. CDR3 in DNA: TGTGCCAGTAGTACACGACAGGGGATGGACACCGGGGAGCTGTTTTTT. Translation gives CASSTRQGMDTGELFF.

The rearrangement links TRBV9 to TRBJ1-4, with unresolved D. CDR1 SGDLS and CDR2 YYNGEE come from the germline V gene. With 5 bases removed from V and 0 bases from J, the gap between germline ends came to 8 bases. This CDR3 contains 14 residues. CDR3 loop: CASRVTATNEKLFF. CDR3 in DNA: TGTGCCAGCAGGGTCACGGCAACTAATGAAAAACTGTTTTTT. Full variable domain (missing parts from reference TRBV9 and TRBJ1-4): DSGVTQTPKHLITATGQRVTLRCSPRSGDLSVYWYQQSLDQGLQFLIQYYNGEERAKGNILERFSAQQFPDLHSELNLSSLELGDSALYFCASRVTATNEKLFFGSGTQLSVL.

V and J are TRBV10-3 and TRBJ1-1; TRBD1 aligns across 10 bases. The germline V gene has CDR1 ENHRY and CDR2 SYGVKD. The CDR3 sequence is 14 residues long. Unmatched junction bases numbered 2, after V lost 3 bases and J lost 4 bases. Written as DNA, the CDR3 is TGTGCCATCAGTGAAGGACAGGGGGTCACTGAAGCTTTCTTT. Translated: CAISEGQGVTEAFF.

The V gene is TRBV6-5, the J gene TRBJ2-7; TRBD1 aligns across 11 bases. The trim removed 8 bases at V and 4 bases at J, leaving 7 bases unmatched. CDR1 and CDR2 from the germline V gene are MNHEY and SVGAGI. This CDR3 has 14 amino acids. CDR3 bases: TGTGCCAGCCACCCAGGACAGGGGGCATACGAGCAGTACTTC. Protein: CASHPGQGAYEQYF.